This section outlines one T cell receptor beta chain sequence together with its context. A few pembrolizumab responders had their TCRs sequenced. The repertoire was sequenced with immunoSEQ multiplex PCR; TCRdb's copy has only in-frame clones and lacks some. In the table there are under 95,000 clones, about 82% of which are singletons. This CDR3 has 15 residues. Trimming at V came to 1 base and at J to 5 bases, leaving 7 bases not matched to a gene. CDR1 and CDR2 from the germline V gene are SGHAT and FQNNGV. This entry comes from a study of PD-1 blockade in mismatch repair-deficient tumors. As for the study in general: All were previously treated, progressing patients with about twelve mismatch repair-deficient cancer types.

The material was peripheral blood, obtained 44 weeks after starting pembrolizumab. The chain combines TRBV11-2 with TRBJ2-5; 7 bases line up with TRBD2. The clonotype comes from an adult with mismatch repair-deficient cancer. The CDR3 DNA sequence: TGTGCCAGCAGCTTAGGTGGGAGAGCGGGGGAGACCCAGTACTTC. As protein: CASSLGGRAGETQYF.